The clone carrying this T cell receptor beta chain was found a few times. Its cognate antigen is unknown. Germline assignment: CDR1 ENHRY and CDR2 SYGVKD. This CDR3 is 17 amino acids long. Unmatched junction bases numbered 13, after V lost 4 bases and J lost 5 bases. This record comes from a study of neurological immune-mediated disorders. Stated time point: longitudinal time-point 3. The unsorted libraries were generated from a total of 2 million PBMCs, which had been stored in RNAlater at -80 C. With 10-nucleotide random UMIs, 5'RACE was used to make the cDNA. Over 160 million TCR-beta sequences from 15-18 subjects were obtained in each sequencing run. TCRdb processed the 5' RACE reads anew with MiXCR; each CDR3 protein has one entry. The sample has fewer than 55,000 distinct CDR3 sequences; about 13% are singletons. Study results and limitations: The highest TCR clonal expansion occurred in HTLV-1-associated myelopathy; multiple sclerosis fell below healthy controls.

Sequences were obtained from PBMCs. The sequence was collected from a male donor with HTLV-1-associated myelopathy (HAM/TSP). This rearrangement joins TRBV10-3 to TRBJ2-1, with TRBD2 matching over 8 bases. The CDR3 region is CAISGPPGAGGHNEQFF. The CDR3 DNA reads as TGTGCCATCAGTGGCCCCCCTGGGGCGGGGGGTCACAATGAGCAGTTCTTC.